A single sample is the source of the 24 T cell receptor beta chains below, sequenced in a study of T cells expressing NK-cell markers. Each CDR3 protein gets one entry in TCRdb, which reprocessed the 5' RACE reads and gives no DNA. The sample shows 300,000 to 450,000 distinct CDR3 sequences, and 5.2% sits with its ten largest clones. Specimen: blood T cells: a sorted CD56 or NKG2C T cell subset, CD4+ or CD8+ T cells, or bulk PBMC T cells (not recorded which). These receptors came from a man aged 18-70 years in good health.

The chain has TRBV5-5 and TRBJ2-5; TCRdb indicates TRBD1, and absent DNA this call remains unverified. CDR1 is SGHKS, CDR2 YYEKEE, per germline (reference sequence). The CDR3 spans 13 residues. This CDR3 reads CASRRDREETQYF.

The chain combines TRBV7-6 with TRBJ2-1. Germline CDR1 is SGHVS and CDR2 is FNYEAQ. CDR3 length: 14 residues. The CDR3 is CASSNELSYNEQFF.

The chain's CDR3 is CASSQKHQYQETQYF. V and J are TRBV23-1 and TRBJ2-5. TRBV23-1 carries the ORF label, with uncertain function. This CDR3 comprises 15 residues.

The chain has TRBV5-1 and TRBJ2-5. CDR3 length: 11 residues. From germline, CDR1 is SGHRS and CDR2 YFSETQ. This chain's CDR3 is CASSFAETQYF.

CDR3: CASSLPGIGETQYF. The chain employs TRBV5-6 and TRBJ2-5; lacking DNA, the TRBD1 call made by TCRdb goes unchecked. CDR1 and CDR2 (germline): SGHDT, YYEEEE. This CDR3 has 14 amino acids.

The chain recombines TRBV5-6 with TRBJ2-7; TCRdb indicates TRBD1, and absent DNA this call remains unverified. The length of the CDR3 is 13 residues. Germline assignment: CDR1 SGHDT and CDR2 YYEEEE. CDR3 in amino acids: CASSLGTGFQQYF.

CDR3 protein: CASSLQGAIAEAFF. This rearrangement joins TRBV12-3 or TRBV12-4 to TRBJ1-1; TCRdb's D call of TRBD1 is untestable without DNA. This CDR3 has 14 amino acids.

The chain is built from TRBV27 and TRBJ1-1; with no DNA, the TCRdb D assignment of TRBD1 cannot be verified. The CDR3 loop spans 13 amino acids. Germline loops: CDR1 MNHEY, CDR2 SMNVEV (reference sequence). CDR3 protein: CASSGDRGTEAFF.

The V and J genes are TRBV18 and TRBJ2-4; TCRdb designates TRBD1, a call that cannot be tested without DNA. Germline CDR1 is KGHSH and CDR2 is LQKENI. The CDR3 length is 15 residues. This CDR3 is CASSCQGGSINIQYF.

The J gene is TRBJ2-3, the V gene TRBV7-6; as DNA is missing, the TRBD1 call by TCRdb cannot be tested. CDR1 is SGHVS and CDR2 is FNYEAQ in the germline V gene. The CDR3 has 16 amino acids. The CDR3 loop is CASSLTGGRSTDTQYF.

The chain combines TRBV11-3 with TRBJ2-1; the TCRdb call, TRBD1, lacks DNA for checking. The CDR3 consists of 16 residues. Germline CDR1 reads SGHNT; CDR2 reads YENEEA. CDR3 loop: CASSLWTGGAFNEQFF.

The rearrangement joins TRBV27 to TRBJ2-7; the TCRdb D gene call, TRBD1, has no DNA to confirm it. The CDR3 runs 15 residues. The germline gives CDR1 MNHEY, CDR2 SMNVEV (reference sequence). The chain's CDR3 is CASSFRTGQAYEQYF.

V is TRBV20-1 and J is TRBJ1-2; TCRdb gives TRBD1 as the D gene, but with no DNA this cannot be confirmed. Germline lookup yields CDR1 DFQATT and CDR2 SNEGSKA (reference sequence). This CDR3 region has 14 residues. CDR3 sequence: CSARDDWTGNGYTF.

This chain joins TRBV27 and TRBJ2-7; no DNA is available, so the TRBD2 call from TCRdb remains unchecked. This CDR3 region has 16 residues. CDR1 is MNHEY and CDR2 is SMNVEV in the germline V gene (reference sequence). The CDR3 loop is CASSRQGGGYSYEQYF.

The chain is built from TRBV5-1 and TRBJ2-3; TCRdb calls TRBD1, which cannot be checked without DNA. Germline CDR1 and CDR2: SGHRS and YFSETQ. The CDR3 sequence is 15 residues long. The CDR3 spells CASSLTGYTDDTQYF.

The chain uses TRBV20-1 and TRBJ2-1; TCRdb names TRBD1, which stays unverified in the absence of DNA. CDR1 is DFQATT, CDR2 SNEGSKA, per germline (reference sequence). This CDR3 contains 15 residues. The CDR3 reads CSATGPPPSYNEQFF.

The rearrangement uses TRBV28 and TRBJ1-5; TCRdb's D call of TRBD1 is untestable without DNA. Germline CDR1 MDHEN, CDR2 SYDVKM. This CDR3 has 14 residues. CDR3: CASSYRGYIQPQHF.

The J gene is TRBJ2-2, the V gene TRBV19. CDR1 and CDR2 (germline): LNHDA, SQIVND (reference sequence). The CDR3 runs 15 residues. The CDR3 sequence: CASRSRGRNTGELFF.

The chain employs TRBV20-1 and TRBJ2-7; TCRdb's assignment of TRBD1 cannot be checked, as there is no DNA. CDR1 and CDR2 from the germline V gene are DFQATT and SNEGSKA (reference sequence). There are 15 residues in the CDR3. CDR3 protein: CSARDVQGRPYEQYF.

The chain links TRBV12-3 or TRBV12-4 to TRBJ2-6; without DNA, the TCRdb call of TRBD2 cannot be checked. This CDR3 comprises 15 residues. The CDR3 here is CASLTMGRAANVLTF.

V and J are TRBV4-1 and TRBJ2-1; no DNA is available, so the TRBD2 call from TCRdb remains unchecked. Per the germline V gene, CDR1 is MGHRA and CDR2 is YSYEKL. The CDR3 extends over 15 amino acids. The CDR3 sequence is CASSRSGNSYNEQFF.

The rearrangement joins TRBV5-4 to TRBJ2-1; the TCRdb call, TRBD2, lacks DNA for checking. This CDR3 region has 16 residues. Germline-derived CDR1 and CDR2 are SGHNT and YYREEE (reference sequence). CDR3 region: CASSMTSGGSYNEQFF.

The chain couples TRBV4-2 to TRBJ1-1; TCRdb picks TRBD1, but there is no DNA to check that call. The CDR3 loop spans 15 amino acids. Per germline, CDR1 LGHNA and CDR2 YNFKEQ. Here the CDR3 reads CASIGLERGGTEAFF.

This rearrangement joins TRBV12-3 or TRBV12-4 to TRBJ1-1. This CDR3 spans 16 amino acids. This CDR3 is CASSFTLDRIRTEAFF.